This record covers a single T cell receptor beta chain. This sample is drawn from a study of blood T cell repertoires in COVID-19. Original methodology: Amplification of reference gene primers was used by the study to estimate nucleated cell counts. Assay used: immunoSEQ multiplex PCR; TCRdb lists only in-frame clones, some missing. D and trimming come from the DNA, and the V and J calls and clone size come from that table. In the table there are 150,000 to 200,000 clones, more than 75% of which are singletons. The CDR3 consists of 13 residues. Trimming pared 5 bases from V and 8 bases from J, leaving 12 bases between.

The receptor's source is a man in his 60s with active or convalescent COVID-19. This chain joins TRBV12-3 or TRBV12-4 and TRBJ2-2; TRBD2 is a possible D gene (6 bases). Sequencing input: peripheral blood. This CDR3 is CASSRREGGELFF. The CDR3, as DNA: TGTGCCAGCAGTCGGCGGGAAGGAGGGGAGCTGTTTTTT.